This T cell receptor (beta chain) comes out of a study of T cells in Graves' hyperthyroidism and ophthalmopathy. This clonotype was recorded at least ten times. The TCR beta CDR3 regions underwent amplification using RNA transcripts as the source. HTBI primers were used for first-round RT-PCR of the TCR CDR3. TCRdb itself ran the multiplex PCR reads through MiXCR, one entry per CDR3 protein. Of hundreds of thousands of distinct CDR3 sequences listed, approximately 14% were seen once; the top ten hold about 7.7%. V was clipped by 0 bases and J by 6 bases; unmatched bases: 6. The CDR3 runs 16 residues. Material: blood. The receptor was isolated from a woman aged 18-29 years with Graves' hyperthyroidism. V usage is TRBV12-3 or TRBV12-4 and J usage is TRBJ1-5; 9 bases align to TRBD1. The CDR3 DNA is TGTGCCAGCAGTTTAGCTGTACAGGGGGCCGGTCAGCCCCAGCATTTT. Translating it yields CASSLAVQGAGQPQHF.